This TCR beta chain was captured in a study of CD8+CD57+ T cells in acquired aplastic anemia. Notes on the study in general: Controls and patients did not differ significantly in CD8+ Simpson's diversity. Between patients and controls, approximately 29 CD8+ CDR3 sequences were found in common.

Using genomic DNA as the template, TCR beta VDJ and CDR3 profiling was carried out. One entry per CDR3 protein results from TCRdb running MiXCR on the reads. The data contain about 160,000 distinct CDR3 sequences, 40% to 55% of them singletons. Whoever was chosen for sequencing had shown CD8+CD57+ cell expansion by flow cytometry. This clonotype was seen repeatedly, ten times or more. The antigen remains undetermined. After removal of 3 bases from V and 10 bases from J, the junction contained 9 bases not matched to a gene. The germline gives CDR1 SGHRS, CDR2 YFSETQ. There are 14 residues in the CDR3. This rearrangement joins TRBV5-1 to TRBJ1-1; 10 bases align to TRBD1. The clonotype originates from a human donor with aplastic anemia. The sequencing sample was made of sorted CD4+, CD8+, or CD8+CD57+ T cells (not recorded which) from PBMCs. The CDR3 here is CASSWGQGLPTAFF. The CDR3 DNA is TGCGCCAGCAGCTGGGGACAGGGGTTACCGACAGCTTTCTTT.